Sequencing of this TCR beta chain was carried out in a study of T-cell memory formation after mild COVID-19. Across the study: TCR clusters were largely donor specific.

This clonotype appeared a few times. Antigen specificity is unknown. TCRdb processed the 5' RACE reads anew with MiXCR; each CDR3 protein has one entry. In the table there are around 510,000 distinct CDR3 sequences, about a fifth of which are singletons. Broader study findings: Contracting CD8+ clones were enriched in EMRA, CD4+ mainly in CM and EM. For second-wave clones that peaked at day 37, SARS-CoV-2 specificity went unverified.

The TCR comes from an adult woman who had mild COVID-19 (a few samples of this study predate the infection). Cell type and time point are not known. Sequences were obtained from PBMCs or a T cell subset sorted from them (not recorded which).

Written as DNA, the CDR3 is TGTGCCACCAGTGTACACGGGCAAGAGACCCAGTACTTC. Encoded protein: CATSVHGQETQYF. This chain connects TRBV24-1 to TRBJ2-5; D gene ambiguous. V was clipped by 5 bases and J by 2 bases, with 8 bases between them. The CDR3 runs 13 residues. The germline gives CDR1 KGHDR, CDR2 SFDVKD.